A single sample is the source of the 27 T cell receptor beta chains below, sequenced in a study of blood T cell repertoires in COVID-19. Some clones are missing from TCRdb's copy, which holds only in-frame ones; the method was immunoSEQ multiplex PCR. The table has around 140,000 clones, 80% to 90% seen once. The sequencing sample was made of peripheral blood. These receptors were taken from a woman in her forties or fifties with acute or convalescent COVID-19.

The rearrangement links TRBV9 to TRBJ1-6, with D unresolved. The CDR3 covers 15 residues. CDR1 and CDR2 from the germline V gene are SGDLS and YYNGEE. V was trimmed by 4 bases and J by 7 bases, leaving 15 bases between them. CDR3 amino acids: CASSPRRAGNSPLHF. CDR3 bases: TGTGCCAGCAGCCCCCGGAGGGCTGGGAATTCACCCCTCCACTTT.

V gene TRBV28 combines with J gene TRBJ2-1; 7 bases line up with TRBD2. J lost 4 bases, V lost 9 bases, and 9 bases had no gene match. Germline CDR1 reads MDHEN; CDR2 reads SYDVKM. The CDR3 totals 14 residues. The CDR3 nucleotides are TGTGCCAGTTGGGGGGGGTTGATTTACAATGAGCAGTTCTTC. It yields the protein CASWGGLIYNEQFF.

The J gene is TRBJ1-6, the V gene TRBV18; TRBD1 matches at 8 bases. From germline, CDR1 is KGHSH and CDR2 LQKENI. The CDR3 loop spans 15 amino acids. The ends lost 3 bases at V and 8 bases at J; junction bases unmatched: 6. CDR3 amino acids: CASSPSAGGYSPLHF. For the CDR3, the DNA is TGTGCCAGCTCACCTTCAGCAGGGGGCTATTCACCCCTCCACTTT. Full variable domain (rest looked up from reference TRBV18 and TRBJ1-6): NAGVMQNPRHLVRRRGQEARLRCSPMKGHSHVYWYRQLPEEGLKFMVYLQKENIIDESGMPKERFSAEFPKEGPSILRIQQVVRGDSAAYFCASSPSAGGYSPLHFGNGTRLTVT.

The chain links TRBV11-3 to TRBJ2-1; TRBD2 might be the D (6 bases). Germline values: CDR1 SGHNT, CDR2 YENEEA. CDR3 length: 14 amino acids. V was pared by 6 bases and J by 3 bases, with 12 bases between. CDR3 DNA: TGTGCCAGCAGTTGGGGGAGGAACTACAATGAGCAGTTCTTC. Translation: CASSWGRNYNEQFF. The full variable domain, rest sourced from reference TRBV11-3 and TRBJ2-1, is EAGVVQSPRYKIIEKKQPVAFWCNPISGHNTLYWYLQNLGQGPELLIRYENEEAVDDSQLPKDRFSAERLKGVDSTLKIQPAELGDSAVYLCASSWGRNYNEQFFGPGTRLTVL.

The chain couples TRBV14 to TRBJ1-2, with D possibly being TRBD1 (6 bases). The CDR3 is 13 amino acids. The germline gives CDR1 SGHDN, CDR2 FVKESK. Trimming removed 4 bases from V and 5 bases from J, with 11 bases in between. The DNA of the CDR3 is TGTGCCAGCAGCCTCGGGACATATTATGGCTACACCTTC. It encodes CASSLGTYYGYTF.

CDR3 in DNA: TGTGCCAGTAGTATCGCACTAGCGGTATACAATGAGCAGTTCTTC. As protein: CASSIALAVYNEQFF. The chain combines TRBV19 with TRBJ2-1; 8 positions match TRBD2. Germline assignment: CDR1 LNHDA and CDR2 SQIVND (reference sequence). Trimming cost V 3 bases and J 4 bases; bases outside gene matches: 5. This CDR3 region has 15 residues.

The V gene is TRBV5-1, the J gene TRBJ2-1; 10 bases match TRBD2. The CDR3 covers 15 residues. V lost 6 bases and J lost 6; bases outside the gene matches: 9. The germline V gene has CDR1 SGHRS and CDR2 YFSETQ. The CDR3 sequence is CASKDRLAGANEQFF. As DNA, the CDR3 is TGCGCCAGCAAAGACCGTCTAGCGGGAGCCAATGAGCAGTTCTTC.

This clone occurred a few times. The genes are TRBV9 and TRBJ1-6, with a weak D call TRBD1 (5 bases). The CDR3 is 17 amino acids. V lost 0 bases and J 1 base, leaving 11 bases between the germline ends. Germline V gene lookup returns CDR1 SGDLS and CDR2 YYNGEE. CDR3: CASSVGEGASYNSPLHF. In DNA form, the CDR3 reads TGTGCCAGCAGCGTAGGAGAAGGGGCATCCTATAATTCACCCCTCCACTTT.

The rearrangement joins TRBV5-4 to TRBJ2-7; 14 bases agree with TRBD2. Trimming cost V 4 bases and J 6 bases; bases outside gene matches: 6. Germline CDR1 and CDR2: SGHNT and YYREEE (reference sequence). This CDR3 is built from 15 residues. CDR3 protein: CASSAGLAGGPEQYF. The CDR3, as DNA: TGTGCCAGCAGCGCAGGACTAGCGGGAGGCCCCGAGCAGTACTTC.

The V gene is TRBV7-9, the J gene TRBJ1-1; 8 bases match TRBD1. CDR3 length: 14 residues. Germline CDR1 SEHNR, CDR2 FQNEAQ (reference sequence). V lost 2 bases, J lost 4 bases, and 3 bases stayed unmatched. The CDR3 loop is CASSLQGASTEAFF. CDR3 nucleotides: TGTGCCAGCAGCTTACAGGGGGCGAGCACTGAAGCTTTCTTT. Drawing the rest from reference TRBV7-9 and TRBJ1-1, the complete variable domain is DTGVSQNPRHKITKRGQNVTFRCDPISEHNRLYWYRQTLGQGPEFLTYFQNEAQLEKSRLLSDRFSAERPKGSFSTLEIQRTEQGDSAMYLCASSLQGASTEAFFGQGTRLTVV.

V is TRBV19 and J is TRBJ1-3, with 10 bases lining up with TRBD1. The CDR3 has 16 amino acids. V was pared by 7 bases and J by 8 bases, with 14 bases of the junction left unmatched. Per the germline V gene, CDR1 is LNHDA and CDR2 is SQIVND (reference sequence). The chain's CDR3 is CASKGTGVLVGDTIYF. The CDR3 bases are TGTGCCAGTAAGGGGACAGGGGTTTTGGTCGGGGACACCATATATTTT.

The chain has TRBV6-6 and TRBJ1-6, with D maybe TRBD1 (6 bases). The CDR3 consists of 16 residues. The V end was cut by 6 bases, the J end by 6 bases, with 18 bases between. Germline values: CDR1 MNHNY, CDR2 SVGAGI (reference sequence). CDR3 bases: TGTGCCAGCAGCCTCACTGACAGGAAGTTTAATTCACCCCTCCACTTT. Protein: CASSLTDRKFNSPLHF.

The gene calls are TRBV7-9 and TRBJ2-1; TRBD2 matches 11 bases. The V segment lost 5 bases and the J segment 4 bases; nucleotides outside the gene matches: 7. The CDR3 length is 16 residues. Germline values: CDR1 SEHNR, CDR2 FQNEAQ (reference sequence). The CDR3 sequence is CASSPTSGVGYNEQFF. In DNA, the CDR3 is TGTGCCAGCAGCCCGACTAGCGGGGTAGGATACAATGAGCAGTTCTTC. The whole variable domain, remainder taken from reference TRBV7-9 and TRBJ2-1, is DTGVSQNPRHKITKRGQNVTFRCDPISEHNRLYWYRQTLGQGPEFLTYFQNEAQLEKSRLLSDRFSAERPKGSFSTLEIQRTEQGDSAMYLCASSPTSGVGYNEQFFGPGTRLTVL.

This clone was found once. The chain links TRBV3-1 (or the pseudogene TRBV3-2) to TRBJ2-3, with TRBD1 identical over 7 bases. Germline CDR1 is LGHDT and CDR2 is YNNKEL (reference sequence). This CDR3 has 14 residues. Trimming removed 1 base from V and 6 bases from J; junction bases left unmatched: 4. Written as DNA, the CDR3 is TGTGCCAGCAGCCAAGCGGACAGGAGGGATACGCAGTATTTT. Protein product: CASSQADRRDTQYF.

The J gene is TRBJ2-5, the V gene TRBV11-2, with D unclear. Germline V CDR1 and CDR2: SGHAT, FQNNGV. This CDR3 has 11 residues. Trimming removed 3 bases from V and 5 bases from J, with 4 bases in between. DNA of the CDR3: TGTGCCAGCAGCTTTCTGGAGACCCAGTACTTC. Its translation is CASSFLETQYF.

The chain recombines TRBV27 with TRBJ1-1; D might be TRBD1 (5 bases). Between the trimmed V and J ends, which lost 3 bases and 4 bases, there was a span of 21 bases. The CDR3 covers 17 residues. CDR1 MNHEY and CDR2 SMNVEV come from the germline V gene (reference sequence). Here the CDR3 reads CASSFLRDGGRGTEAFF. In nucleotides, the CDR3 is TGTGCCAGCAGTTTCCTCCGGGACGGCGGGCGGGGCACTGAAGCTTTCTTT.

This clone was seen a single time. V usage is TRBV6-5 and J usage is TRBJ2-7; 9 bases map to TRBD1. This CDR3 contains 15 residues. CDR1 MNHEY and CDR2 SVGAGI come from the germline V gene. The ends lost 0 bases at V and 2 bases at J; junction bases unmatched: 2. The CDR3 protein is CASSYSRTGAYEQYF. As DNA, the CDR3 is TGTGCCAGCAGTTACTCAAGGACAGGGGCCTACGAGCAGTACTTC.

This rearrangement joins TRBV27 to TRBJ2-6; 9 bases map to TRBD2. The CDR3 has 18 residues. V lost 2 bases, J lost 0 bases, and 5 bases stayed unmatched. Germline V lookup: CDR1 MNHEY, CDR2 SMNVEV (reference sequence). The CDR3 DNA sequence: TGTGCCAGCAGTTTAGAAGGCGGGAGGGCCTCTGGGGCCAACGTCCTGACTTTC. This translates into CASSLEGGRASGANVLTF.

The chain employs TRBV9 and TRBJ1-1; D uncertain. Per germline, CDR1 SGDLS and CDR2 YYNGEE. CDR3 length: 13 amino acids. V lost 4 bases to trimming and J lost 4 bases, with 11 bases between them. The CDR3 loop is CASSPHTGTEAFF. The CDR3 region has the DNA TGTGCCAGCAGCCCCCATACTGGCACTGAAGCTTTCTTT. Filled out from reference TRBV9 and TRBJ1-1, the complete variable domain reads DSGVTQTPKHLITATGQRVTLRCSPRSGDLSVYWYQQSLDQGLQFLIQYYNGEERAKGNILERFSAQQFPDLHSELNLSSLELGDSALYFCASSPHTGTEAFFGQGTRLTVV.

This chain connects TRBV9 to TRBJ1-5; 11 bases are shared with TRBD1. Germline trimming cut 0 bases from V and 8 bases from J; bases unmatched to any gene: 7. The CDR3 runs 16 residues. The germline CDR1 and CDR2 sequences are SGDLS and YYNGEE. The CDR3 spells CASSVDPGQGGEPQHF. For the CDR3, the DNA is TGTGCCAGCAGCGTAGACCCGGGACAGGGGGGGGAGCCCCAGCATTTT. Full variable domain (remainder filled in from reference TRBV9 and TRBJ1-5): DSGVTQTPKHLITATGQRVTLRCSPRSGDLSVYWYQQSLDQGLQFLIQYYNGEERAKGNILERFSAQQFPDLHSELNLSSLELGDSALYFCASSVDPGQGGEPQHFGDGTRLSIL.

V and J are TRBV7-9 and TRBJ2-2, with no clear D. This CDR3 has 13 amino acids. V lost 7 bases and J 1 base, leaving 7 bases between the germline ends. Looked up from germline, CDR1 is SEHNR and CDR2 is FQNEAQ (reference sequence). CDR3 coding DNA: TGTGCCAGCACCTTCATGAACACCGGGGAGCTGTTTTTT. It encodes CASTFMNTGELFF.

This clone showed up just a few times. The genes are TRBV3-1 (or the pseudogene TRBV3-2) and TRBJ1-6, with 7 bases aligning to TRBD1. Unmatched junction bases numbered 3, after V lost 1 base and J lost 3 bases. Germline V lookup: CDR1 LGHDT, CDR2 YNNKEL (reference sequence). CDR3 size: 16 residues. The CDR3 here is CASSQAGQVYNSPLHF. CDR3 in DNA: TGTGCCAGCAGCCAAGCAGGACAGGTCTATAATTCACCCCTCCACTTT.

V and J are TRBV4-1 and TRBJ2-1; D is perhaps TRBD2 (6 bases). The V gene lost 0 bases and the J gene lost 4 bases, with 13 bases spanning the gap. This CDR3 is 16 amino acids long. Germline CDR1 reads MGHRA; CDR2 reads YSYEKL. CDR3 amino acids: CASSQDWASAYNEQFF. In DNA form, the CDR3 reads TGCGCCAGCAGCCAAGATTGGGCTAGCGCTTACAATGAGCAGTTCTTC.

The genes are TRBV5-1 and TRBJ2-6, with 7 bases identical to TRBD1. Germline CDR1 SGHRS, CDR2 YFSETQ. Trimming took 1 base from V and 2 from J; bases not matched to a gene: 3. This CDR3 spans 16 amino acids. CDR3 nucleotide sequence: TGCGCCAGCAGCTTGAGTACAGGGGCTGGGGCCAACGTCCTGACTTTC. Translation gives CASSLSTGAGANVLTF.

The chain uses TRBV3-1 (or the pseudogene TRBV3-2) and TRBJ1-5; no firm D call. This CDR3 comprises 16 residues. Trimming stripped 4 bases from V and 3 bases from J, with 16 bases between. The germline V gene encodes CDR1 LGHDT and CDR2 YNNKEL (reference sequence). CDR3 nucleotides: TGTGCCAGCAGCCCGCCCCTGTGGAGAAACAATCAGCCCCAGCATTTT. Protein: CASSPPLWRNNQPQHF.

V gene TRBV6-5 combines with J gene TRBJ2-7, with D tentatively TRBD1 (5 bases). The CDR3 is 15 residues long. Germline lookup yields CDR1 MNHEY and CDR2 SVGAGI. The V gene lost 0 bases and the J gene lost 1 base, with 10 bases spanning the gap. As DNA, the CDR3 is TGTGCCAGCAGTTACTCTTATAGACAGTCCTACGAGCAGTACTTC. This encodes CASSYSYRQSYEQYF.

The J gene is TRBJ2-3, the V gene TRBV10-1, with TRBD2 identical over 15 bases. Per the germline V gene, CDR1 is WNHNN and CDR2 is SYGVQD (reference sequence). This CDR3 is 18 amino acids long. Trimming at V came to 0 bases and at J to 6 bases, leaving 7 bases not matched to a gene. CDR3 residues: CASSESRGLAGGRDTQYF. DNA for the CDR3: TGCGCCAGCAGTGAGTCGAGAGGACTAGCGGGAGGGCGGGATACGCAGTATTTT.